Presented here are 18 T cell receptor beta chains from one specimen sequenced in a study of early T cells in non-severe SARS-CoV-2 infection. TCRdb independently ran MiXCR on the 5' RACE reads; one entry per CDR3 protein. The sample lists tens of thousands of distinct CDR3 sequences; nearly 6% were seen once. Sequenced material: whole blood. These receptors all come from an adult who was a healthcare worker with PCR-confirmed SARS-CoV-2 infection or an uninfected control (not recorded which).

Many counts were recorded for this clonotype. The rearrangement links TRBV15 to TRBJ1-2; the D is unclear. This CDR3 is built from 15 residues. CDR1 is LNHNV, CDR2 YYDKDF, per germline (reference sequence). Trimming stripped 0 bases from V and 4 bases from J, with 12 bases between. As DNA, the CDR3 is TGTGCCACCAGCAGAGATCGTAGAGCCACCTATGGCTACACCTTC. Amino acids: CATSRDRRATYGYTF.

This clonotype was picked up many times. The gene calls are TRBV2 and TRBJ2-7, with D possibly matching TRBD2 (6 bases). Germline assignment: CDR1 SNHLY and CDR2 FYNNEI. This CDR3 contains 12 residues. V lost 8 bases and J 0 bases, leaving 8 bases between the germline ends. CDR3 nucleotide sequence: TGTGCCAGCGGGCGGGGCTCCTACGAGCAGTACTTC. It specifies CASGRGSYEQYF.

The table lists this clonotype with many counts. This rearrangement joins TRBV2 to TRBJ2-2; weak D call: TRBD1 (5 bases). The ends were cut back, 8 bases at V and 0 bases at J, with 10 bases in the middle. This CDR3 comprises 14 residues. Germline assignment: CDR1 SNHLY and CDR2 FYNNEI. The CDR3 here is CASLQAANTGELFF. Written as DNA, the CDR3 is TGTGCCAGCTTACAGGCCGCGAACACCGGGGAGCTGTTTTTT.

This clonotype was observed at least ten times. The V and J genes are TRBV6-5 and TRBJ1-1, with D unresolved. This CDR3 spans 17 amino acids. Germline V gene lookup returns CDR1 MNHEY and CDR2 SVGAGI. V lost 0 bases, J lost 0 bases, and 14 bases lay in between. CDR3 DNA sequence: TGTGCCAGCAGTTACTCGTCTTTTGAGAGAATGAACACTGAAGCTTTCTTT. This sequence encodes CASSYSSFERMNTEAFF.

This clonotype was seen at least ten times. V usage is TRBV7-2 and J usage is TRBJ1-5; D is uncertain. Trimming pared 5 bases from V and 3 bases from J, leaving 8 bases between. This CDR3 is 13 amino acids long. From germline, CDR1 is SGHTA and CDR2 FQGNSA. In DNA form, the CDR3 reads TGTGCCAGCAGCGTAGGATTCAATCAGCCCCAGCATTTT. It encodes CASSVGFNQPQHF.

In its sample, this clonotype was seen many times. The V call is TRBV7-3, the J call TRBJ2-1, with D uncertain. V dropped 6 bases and J dropped 0 bases, with 12 bases sitting between them. The CDR3 is 15 amino acids. CDR1 and CDR2 (germline): SGHTA, FQGTGA. In DNA, the CDR3 is TGTGCCAGCAGACTCGAAGAAAGCTCCTACAATGAGCAGTTCTTC. Translating gives CASRLEESSYNEQFF.

This clonotype was counted only a few times. The rearrangement uses TRBV4-1 and TRBJ2-1; D is unclear. The CDR3 consists of 14 residues. From germline, CDR1 is MGHRA and CDR2 YSYEKL. V was clipped by 3 bases and J by 4 bases, with 10 bases between them. The chain's CDR3 is CASSHLDQYNEQFF. CDR3 coding DNA: TGCGCCAGCAGCCATTTGGACCAATACAATGAGCAGTTCTTC.

Of note for this clonotype: This may arise from a read error, as a much more abundant clone is one base away. The chain recombines TRBV5-1 with TRBJ1-6; 8 nucleotides match TRBD1. The CDR3 contains 12 residues. CDR1 is SGHRS and CDR2 is YFSETQ in the germline V gene. The CDR3 DNA follows: TGCGTCAGCAGCTTCGACAGGGGAGCCCTCCACTTT. It yields the protein CVSSFDRGALHF.

This clonotype was observed many times. J is TRBJ2-7 and V is TRBV3-1; 7 bases are shared with TRBD2. CDR1 LGHDT and CDR2 YNNKEL come from the germline V gene (reference sequence). V lost 4 bases and J lost 6; bases outside the gene matches: 15. The CDR3 has 16 residues. CDR3 DNA sequence: TGTGCCAGCAGCCGACTGAAGGCGGGAGTCTTGCTCGAGCAGTACTTC. Its protein is CASSRLKAGVLLEQYF.

This clonotype was detected many times. The V call is TRBV12-3 or TRBV12-4, the J call TRBJ1-4; TRBD1 is a possible D gene (5 bases). The CDR3 is 14 residues long. Trimming took off 0 bases at V and 9 bases at J, with 11 bases between the two ends. DNA for the CDR3: TGTGCCAGCAGTTTAGCACAGGTACAGAAAAAACTGTTTTTT. Encoded protein: CASSLAQVQKKLFF.

This clonotype was picked up many times. J is TRBJ1-5 and V is TRBV4-1; 8 bases match TRBD1. Germline assignment: CDR1 MGHRA and CDR2 YSYEKL. The CDR3 spans 16 residues. The J segment lost 2 bases and the V segment lost 0 bases, leaving 3 bases of the junction unmatched. The CDR3 loop reads CASSQEPGQGNQPQHF. CDR3 nucleotides: TGCGCCAGCAGCCAAGAACCGGGACAGGGCAATCAGCCCCAGCATTTT.

There are a few counts of this clonotype. The chain links TRBV10-3 to TRBJ2-2; 12 bases agree with TRBD2. This CDR3 region has 16 residues. The J segment lost 4 bases and the V segment lost 4 bases, leaving 4 bases of the junction unmatched. Germline V gene data show CDR1 as ENHRY and CDR2 as SYGVKD. The CDR3 spells CAISGGLAGFTGELFF. Written as DNA, the CDR3 is TGTGCCATCAGTGGAGGACTAGCGGGATTCACCGGGGAGCTGTTTTTT.

As regards this clonotype: One base away lies a much larger clone, so this may be a sequencing read error. The chain links TRBV18 to TRBJ1-5, with D unclear. The germline CDR1 and CDR2 sequences are KGHSH and LQKENI. The CDR3 has 13 residues. Here the CDR3 reads CASSPSMDHPQHF. For the CDR3, the DNA is TGTGCCAGCTCACCTAGCATGGATCATCCCCAGCATTTT.

This clonotype was counted at least ten times. V usage is TRBV9 and J usage is TRBJ1-1, with D unclear. Germline CDR1 and CDR2: SGDLS and YYNGEE. The V end was cut by 0 bases, the J end by 3 bases, with 9 bases between. The CDR3 covers 14 residues. In nucleotides, the CDR3 is TGTGCCAGCAGCGTAGTTGGCAGCTACACTGAAGCTTTCTTT. This translates into CASSVVGSYTEAFF.

In this sample, this clonotype turned up many times. The chain joins TRBV18 to TRBJ2-7; D gene uncertain. Germline V CDR1 and CDR2: KGHSH, LQKENI. The V end lost 4 bases, the J end lost 5 bases, and 6 bases lay between the germline ends. This CDR3 spans 11 amino acids. The CDR3 protein is CASSRTDEQYF. CDR3 DNA sequence: TGTGCCAGCTCACGGACGGACGAGCAGTACTTC.

This chain connects TRBV5-8 to TRBJ1-1; D gene unclear. The ends were cut back, 2 bases at V and 6 bases at J, with 11 bases in the middle. The CDR3 is made up of 13 amino acids. Per the germline V gene, CDR1 is SGHTS and CDR2 is YDEGEE. This CDR3 reads CASSLSHTAEAFF. DNA of the CDR3: TGTGCCAGCAGCTTATCGCATACCGCTGAAGCTTTCTTT.

The table lists this clonotype with many counts. Written as DNA, the CDR3 is TGCGCCACCCGGACAGGGCCCTCCTACGAGCAGTACTTC. This encodes CATRTGPSYEQYF. The V and J genes are TRBV10-2 and TRBJ2-7, with TRBD1 matching over 8 bases. The CDR3 sequence is 13 residues long. Germline trimming cut 10 bases from V and 0 bases from J; bases unmatched to any gene: 5. CDR1 is WSHSY and CDR2 is SAAADI in the germline V gene.

This clonotype was counted many times. The chain recombines TRBV3-1 with TRBJ2-7; 8 positions match TRBD2. V was clipped by 4 bases and J by 4 bases; unmatched bases: 3. Germline V gives CDR1 LGHDT, CDR2 YNNKEL (reference sequence). The CDR3 consists of 13 residues. The CDR3 sequence is CASSPSGSYEQYF. The CDR3 DNA reads as TGTGCCAGCAGCCCAAGCGGGAGTTACGAGCAGTACTTC.